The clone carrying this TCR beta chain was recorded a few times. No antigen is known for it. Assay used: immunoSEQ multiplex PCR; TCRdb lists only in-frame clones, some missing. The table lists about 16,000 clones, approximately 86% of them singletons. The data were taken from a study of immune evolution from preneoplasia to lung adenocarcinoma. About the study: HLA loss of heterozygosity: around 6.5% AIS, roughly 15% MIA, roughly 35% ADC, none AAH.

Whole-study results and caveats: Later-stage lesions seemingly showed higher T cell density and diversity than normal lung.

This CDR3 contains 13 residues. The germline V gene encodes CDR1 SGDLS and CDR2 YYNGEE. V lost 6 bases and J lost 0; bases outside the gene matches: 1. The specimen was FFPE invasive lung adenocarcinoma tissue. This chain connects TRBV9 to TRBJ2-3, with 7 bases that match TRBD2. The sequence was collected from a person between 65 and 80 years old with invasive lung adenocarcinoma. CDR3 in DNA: TGTGCCAGCAACGGGGGGAGCACAGATACGCAGTATTTT. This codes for CASNGGSTDTQYF.